The 14 T cell receptor beta chains below all came from one sample that was sequenced in a study of T cell clones after liver transplantation. Sequencing was performed with immunoSEQ multiplex PCR; in TCRdb, only in-frame clones are kept and a portion is missing. The sample consists of 50,000 or so clones, approximately 87% of them appearing once. This material consisted of CD8+ T cells from blood, taken 12 months after liver transplant. The receptors here all came from a human patient who received a liver transplant. Among the T cells, some may be from the graft donor.

Only one count was recorded for this clone. The chain is built from TRBV6-1 and TRBJ2-7; 8 nucleotides line up with TRBD2. Germline CDR1 is MNHNS and CDR2 is SASEGT. The length of the CDR3 is 16 residues. Trimming took 4 bases from V and 0 from J; bases not matched to a gene: 8. CDR3 DNA sequence: TGTGCCAGCAGTGGATGGACTAGCTCGAGCTCCTACGAGCAGTACTTC. This codes for CASSGWTSSSSYEQYF.

The chain uses TRBV19 and TRBJ1-5; D is unclear. Between the trimmed V and J ends, which lost 7 bases and 1 base, there was a span of 5 bases. Germline V gives CDR1 LNHDA, CDR2 SQIVND (reference sequence). The CDR3 has 12 residues. The CDR3 is CASNWSNQPQHF. CDR3 in DNA: TGTGCCAGTAACTGGAGCAATCAGCCCCAGCATTTT.

The chain combines TRBV28 with TRBJ2-2; D possibly corresponds to TRBD2 (6 bases). Germline CDR1 reads MDHEN; CDR2 reads SYDVKM. Deletions cut 2 bases from V and 0 bases from J, with 10 bases between. This CDR3 contains 16 residues. The chain's CDR3 is CASSLIGSPNTGELFF. The DNA for the CDR3 is TGTGCCAGCAGTTTAATCGGGAGTCCGAACACCGGGGAGCTGTTTTTT.

V usage is TRBV5-1 and J usage is TRBJ2-5; D may be TRBD2 (6 bases). Trimming stripped 3 bases from V and 1 base from J, with 13 bases between. The CDR3 has 15 amino acids. Germline lookup yields CDR1 SGHRS and CDR2 YFSETQ. CDR3 in amino acids: CASSWSSVSQETQYF. In nucleotides, the CDR3 is TGCGCCAGCAGCTGGTCTAGCGTCTCCCAAGAGACCCAGTACTTC.

The rearrangement uses TRBV13 and TRBJ1-5; no reliable D call. CDR1 and CDR2 (germline): PRHDT, FYEKMQ (reference sequence). CDR3 length: 13 amino acids. V was clipped by 0 bases and J by 8 bases, with 8 bases between them. The CDR3 DNA reads TGTGCCAGCAGCTTAGGCCGAGGGAAGCCCCAGCATTTT. Its protein is CASSLGRGKPQHF.

This chain joins TRBV7-9 and TRBJ1-4, with a tentative D call TRBD1 (5 bases). The ends were cut back, 5 bases at V and 5 bases at J, with 21 bases in the middle. The V gene's germline CDR1 is SEHNR and CDR2 FQNEAQ (reference sequence). The CDR3 runs 17 residues. The CDR3 DNA follows: TGTGCCAGCAGCCCTCCCGTGGTGGGGGTTAGGAATGAAAAACTGTTTTTT. It yields the protein CASSPPVVGVRNEKLFF.

The gene calls are TRBV7-2 and TRBJ1-2, with D possibly being TRBD1 (5 bases). The germline V gene has CDR1 SGHTA and CDR2 FQGNSA. V was trimmed by 4 bases and J by 4 bases, leaving 13 bases between them. The CDR3 length is 14 residues. In DNA, the CDR3 is TGTGCCAGCAGCTCAGGGCAGGTCTCCTATGGCTACACCTTC. Protein sequence: CASSSGQVSYGYTF. Variable domain in full (rest from reference TRBV7-2 and TRBJ1-2): GAGVSQSPSNKVTEKGKDVELRCDPISGHTALYWYRQSLGQGLEFLIYFQGNSAPDKSGLPSDRFSAERTGGSVSTLTIQRTQQEDSAVYLCASSSGQVSYGYTFGSGTRLTVV.

This chain links TRBV21-1 with TRBJ1-2. TRBV21-1 is a pseudogene locus. The CDR3 covers 14 residues. CDR3 bases: TGTGCCAGCAGCAAAGCTGTCCCTGTCTATGGCTACACCTTC. It translates to CASSKAVPVYGYTF.

This sequence joins TRBV5-6 and TRBJ2-4; D gene ambiguous. Trimming cost V 0 bases and J 3 bases, with 4 bases left between them. Germline V lookup: CDR1 SGHDT, CDR2 YYEEEE. This CDR3 comprises 13 residues. CDR3 loop: CASSLVGKNIQYF. In DNA, the CDR3 is TGTGCCAGCAGCTTGGTTGGCAAAAACATTCAGTACTTC.

The chain combines TRBV13 with TRBJ2-3, with TRBD2 matching 10 bases. Germline CDR1 and CDR2: PRHDT and FYEKMQ (reference sequence). The V segment lost 0 bases and the J segment 10 bases; nucleotides outside the gene matches: 4. This CDR3 is 14 amino acids long. The CDR3 region is CASSLGLAGQAQYF. For the CDR3, the DNA is TGTGCCAGCAGCTTAGGACTAGCGGGACAAGCGCAGTATTTT.

This rearrangement joins TRBV4-3 to TRBJ2-4; maybe TRBD2 (6 bases). CDR3 length: 21 residues. V shed 4 bases and J shed 6 bases, with 34 bases lying between them. Germline loops: CDR1 LGHNA, CDR2 YSLEER. As DNA, the CDR3 is TGCGCCAGCAGCCCCCGCGCGGCGGGATACCCCTCTCACCGGTTCGGAAACATTCAGTACTTC. Its protein is CASSPRAAGYPSHRFGNIQYF.

For the CDR3, the DNA is TGTGCCAGTAGTATCCGGCGGGGGAACACCGGGGAGCTGTTTTTT. This translates into CASSIRRGNTGELFF. V and J are TRBV19 and TRBJ2-2, with a weak D call TRBD2 (6 bases). CDR3 length: 15 residues. V shed 3 bases and J shed 1 base, with 9 bases lying between them. Looked up from germline, CDR1 is LNHDA and CDR2 is SQIVND (reference sequence).

The rearrangement uses TRBV7-8 and TRBJ2-5; 7 positions agree with TRBD1. Germline V gene sequence: CDR1 SGHVS, CDR2 FQNEAQ. The CDR3 totals 14 residues. The V segment lost 4 bases and the J segment 2 bases; nucleotides outside the gene matches: 4. Here the CDR3 DNA reads TGTGCCAGCAGCTCCCGGACAGGACAAGAGACCCAGTACTTC. Its translation: CASSSRTGQETQYF.

This chain links TRBV7-6 with TRBJ2-1, with D uncertain. This CDR3 is 13 amino acids long. CDR1 and CDR2 (germline): SGHVS, FNYEAQ. Trimming stripped 1 base from V and 3 bases from J, with 4 bases between. Here the CDR3 reads CASSLGNYNEQFF. The CDR3 bases are TGTGCCAGCAGCTTAGGGAACTACAATGAGCAGTTCTTC. The complete variable domain, with remaining parts taken from reference TRBV7-6 and TRBJ2-1, reads GAGVSQSPRYKVTKRGQDVALRCDPISGHVSLYWYRQALGQGPEFLTYFNYEAQQDKSGLPNDRFSAERPEGSISTLTIQRTEQRDSAMYRCASSLGNYNEQFFGPGTRLTVL.